This TCR beta chain comes out of a study of OX40 agonist ivuxolimab in advanced cancers. The data were produced by immunoSEQ multiplex PCR, yet TCRdb's version contains in-frame clones alone and is incomplete. The repertoire holds over 60,000 clones, with 85% as singletons. The CDR3 length is 15 residues. V lost 0 bases to trimming and J lost 0 bases, with 4 bases between them. Germline V gene lookup returns CDR1 SGHDT and CDR2 YYEEEE. The sequence was collected from an adult with an advanced solid tumor such as melanoma, head and neck, liver or kidney cancer. This material consisted of CD4+ or CD8+ T cells sorted from blood, taken in a trial of the OX40 agonist ivuxolimab. The chain uses TRBV5-6 and TRBJ2-6; unclear D gene. DNA of the CDR3: TGTGCCAGCAGCTTGGTGGTCTCTGGGGCCAACGTCCTGACTTTC. This codes for CASSLVVSGANVLTF.